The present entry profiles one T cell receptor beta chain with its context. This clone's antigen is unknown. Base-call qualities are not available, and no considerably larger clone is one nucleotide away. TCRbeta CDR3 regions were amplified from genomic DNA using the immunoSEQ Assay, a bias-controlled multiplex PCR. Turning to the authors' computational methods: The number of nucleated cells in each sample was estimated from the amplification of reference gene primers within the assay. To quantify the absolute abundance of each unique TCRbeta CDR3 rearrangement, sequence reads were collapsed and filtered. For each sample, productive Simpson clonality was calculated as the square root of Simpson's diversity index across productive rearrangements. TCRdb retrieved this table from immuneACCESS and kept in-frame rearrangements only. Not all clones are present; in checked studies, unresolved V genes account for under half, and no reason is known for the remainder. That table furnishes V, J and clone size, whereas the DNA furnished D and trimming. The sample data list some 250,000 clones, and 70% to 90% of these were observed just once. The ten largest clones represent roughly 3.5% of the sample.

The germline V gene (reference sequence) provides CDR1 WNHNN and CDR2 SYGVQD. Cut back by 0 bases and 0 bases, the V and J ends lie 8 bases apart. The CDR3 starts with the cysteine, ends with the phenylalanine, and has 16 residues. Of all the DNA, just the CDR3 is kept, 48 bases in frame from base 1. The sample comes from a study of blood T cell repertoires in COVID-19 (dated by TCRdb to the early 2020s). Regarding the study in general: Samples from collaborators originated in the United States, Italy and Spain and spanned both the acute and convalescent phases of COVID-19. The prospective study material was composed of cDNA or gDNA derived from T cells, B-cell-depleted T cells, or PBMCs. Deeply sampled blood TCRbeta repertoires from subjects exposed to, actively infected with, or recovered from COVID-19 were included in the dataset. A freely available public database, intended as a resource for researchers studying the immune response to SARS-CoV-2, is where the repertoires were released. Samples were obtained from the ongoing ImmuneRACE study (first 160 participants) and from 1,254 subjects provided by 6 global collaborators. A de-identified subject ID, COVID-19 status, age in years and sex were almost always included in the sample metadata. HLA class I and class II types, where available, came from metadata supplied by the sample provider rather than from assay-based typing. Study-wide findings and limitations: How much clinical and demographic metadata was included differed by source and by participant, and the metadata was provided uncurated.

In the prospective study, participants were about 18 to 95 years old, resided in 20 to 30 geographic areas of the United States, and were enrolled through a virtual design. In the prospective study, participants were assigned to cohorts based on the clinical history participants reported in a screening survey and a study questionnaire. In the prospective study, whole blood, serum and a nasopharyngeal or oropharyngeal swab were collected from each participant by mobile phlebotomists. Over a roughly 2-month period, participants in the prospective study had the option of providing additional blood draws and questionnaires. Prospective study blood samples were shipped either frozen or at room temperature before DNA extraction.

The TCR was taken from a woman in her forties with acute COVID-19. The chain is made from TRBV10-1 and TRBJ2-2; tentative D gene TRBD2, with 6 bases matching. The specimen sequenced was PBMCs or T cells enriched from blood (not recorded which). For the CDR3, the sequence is CASSESRGTNTGELFF. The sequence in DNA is TGCGCCAGCAGTGAGTCGCGGGGAACGAACACCGGGGAGCTGTTTTTT.